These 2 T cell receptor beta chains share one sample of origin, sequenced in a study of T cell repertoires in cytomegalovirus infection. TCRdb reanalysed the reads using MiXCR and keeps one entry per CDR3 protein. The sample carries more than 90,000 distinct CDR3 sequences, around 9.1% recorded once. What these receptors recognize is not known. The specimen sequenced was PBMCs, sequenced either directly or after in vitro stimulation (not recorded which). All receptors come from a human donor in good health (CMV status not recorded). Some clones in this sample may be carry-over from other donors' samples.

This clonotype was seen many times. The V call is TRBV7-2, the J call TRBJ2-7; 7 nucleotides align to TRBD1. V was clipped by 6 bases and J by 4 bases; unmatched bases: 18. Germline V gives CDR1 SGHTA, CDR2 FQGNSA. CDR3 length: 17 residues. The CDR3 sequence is CASRAGIGQVDQYEQYF. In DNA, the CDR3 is TGTGCCAGCAGAGCCGGAATAGGACAGGTCGATCAGTACGAGCAGTACTTC. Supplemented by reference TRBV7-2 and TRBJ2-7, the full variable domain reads GAGVSQSPSNKVTEKGKDVELRCDPISGHTALYWYRQSLGQGLEFLIYFQGNSAPDKSGLPSDRFSAERTGGSVSTLTIQRTQQEDSAVYLCASRAGIGQVDQYEQYFGPGTRLTVT.

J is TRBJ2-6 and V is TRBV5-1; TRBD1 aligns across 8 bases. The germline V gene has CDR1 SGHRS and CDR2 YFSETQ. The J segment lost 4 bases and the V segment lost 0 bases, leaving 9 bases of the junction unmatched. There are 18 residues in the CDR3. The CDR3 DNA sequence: TGCGCCAGCAGCTTGGAACAGGGGGGCGTTGGCGGGGCCAACGTCCTGACTTTC. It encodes CASSLEQGGVGGANVLTF.